These T cell receptor beta chains were read from a single sample in a study of T cell responses to AZD1222 COVID-19 vaccine. Measured with immunoSEQ multiplex PCR; TCRdb has only the in-frame clones, and not every one. The data hold roughly 100,000 clones, with over 70% observed a single time. The sequences come from peripheral blood, collected on day 0 of AZD1222 vaccination. These TCRs come from an adult in good health. CDR3s leave out the opening cysteine and the closing phenylalanine or tryptophan.

CDR3	J	V
ASSLLTEAF	TRBJ1-1	TRBV7-9
ASTPRLAGVYEQY	TRBJ2-7	TRBV6-5
ASSLGTGIGELF	TRBJ2-2	TRBV11-1
ASSPPTGADTQY	TRBJ2-3	TRBV5-4
ASSVGLVRTDEQY	TRBJ2-7	TRBV5-1
ASSPEGQPQH	TRBJ1-5	TRBV6-4
ASSLRRNTGELF	TRBJ2-2	TRBV3-1/TRBV3-2
ASSHRDRKNQPQH	TRBJ1-5	TRBV7-8
ASSLSRDPYNEQF	TRBJ2-1	TRBV27
ASSLSGFGNTIY	TRBJ1-3	TRBV11-1
ASSLGGANYGYT	TRBJ1-2	TRBV5-4
ASSQEGGSTYEQY	TRBJ2-7	TRBV4-3
ASSRQGVNTGELF	TRBJ2-2	TRBV6-5